Listed here are 8 T cell receptor beta chains from one sample, sequenced in a study of T cell responses to AZD1222 COVID-19 vaccine (dated by TCRdb to the early 2020s). The time point label for this specimen denotes: baseline before first vaccination. The library was prepared using the immunoSEQ multiplex PCR assay. TCRdb mirrors the immuneACCESS table, restricted to in-frame sequences. Some clones are absent from its copies; in checked studies, under half trace to an unresolved V gene, and the reason for the others is unknown. This sample gives 150,000 or so clones in total; roughly nine tenths of them show up just once. The biggest ten clones account for 4.5% to 6.5% of the sample. Material: peripheral blood, obtained on day 0 of AZD1222 vaccination. These receptors were obtained from an adult in good health.

This clone has a single count. The genes are TRBV7-9 and TRBJ2-3; TRBD2 is a possible D gene (5 bases). The ends were cut back, 6 bases at V and 1 base at J, with 8 bases in the middle. The CDR3 is made up of 13 amino acids. Germline-derived CDR1 and CDR2 are SEHNR and FQNEAQ (reference sequence). This CDR3 reads CASRVSGTDTQYF. CDR3 sequence (DNA): TGTGCCAGCAGGGTTAGCGGCACAGATACGCAGTATTTT.

V is TRBV7-2 and J is TRBJ2-2, with 8 bases that match TRBD1. CDR3 length: 15 amino acids. Germline V lookup: CDR1 SGHTA, CDR2 FQGNSA. Trimming cost V 3 bases and J 6 bases; bases outside gene matches: 6. CDR3 bases: TGTGCCAGCAGCTTGACAGGGGAGAAGTCCGGGGAGCTGTTTTTT. Translating gives CASSLTGEKSGELFF.

The rearrangement links TRBV7-2 to TRBJ2-7; 7 bases line up with TRBD2. Per germline, CDR1 SGHTA and CDR2 FQGNSA. V was pared by 2 bases and J by 7 bases, with 14 bases of the junction left unmatched. The CDR3 has 16 amino acids. The CDR3 coding sequence is TGTGCCAGCAGCTTATTCGGGGCGGGAGCCACCGGGGAGCAGTACTTC. This codes for CASSLFGAGATGEQYF. Based on the CDR3 plus reference TRBV7-2 and TRBJ2-7, the full variable domain is GAGVSQSPSNKVTEKGKDVELRCDPISGHTALYWYRQSLGQGLEFLIYFQGNSAPDKSGLPSDRFSAERTGGSVSTLTIQRTQQEDSAVYLCASSLFGAGATGEQYFGPGTRLTVT.

In its sample, this clone was seen a few times. This chain uses TRBV29-1 with TRBJ2-7; the D is unclear. Trimming shortened V by 6 bases and J by 4 bases, and 10 bases separated the two germline ends. The CDR3 runs to 11 residues. The germline gives CDR1 SQVTM, CDR2 ANQGSEA. CDR3 in amino acids: CSVSGGYEQYF. For the CDR3, the DNA is TGCAGCGTATCGGGTGGATACGAGCAGTACTTC.

As for this clone: The junction shows a germline mismatch at one end, possibly a read error. The rearrangement links TRBV6-5 to TRBJ1-2; D call uncertain. Germline loops: CDR1 MNHEY, CDR2 SVGAGI. CDR3 size: 15 residues. CDR3 in amino acids: CASSRKSAQNYGCTF. The CDR3 DNA reads as TGTGCCAGCAGTCGGAAGTCGGCACAAAACTATGGCTGCACCTTC.

J is TRBJ1-2 and V is TRBV19; D is unclear. CDR1 LNHDA and CDR2 SQIVND come from the germline V gene (reference sequence). The CDR3 is 17 residues long. Between the trimmed V and J ends, which lost 5 bases and 4 bases, there was a span of 23 bases. CDR3 amino acids: CASSFPGSTYASYGYTF. The CDR3, as DNA: TGTGCCAGTAGTTTTCCGGGTTCTACTTACGCTTCCTATGGCTACACCTTC.

This chain joins TRBV7-3 and TRBJ2-7; TRBD1 is a possible D gene (5 bases). The CDR3 runs 12 residues. Germline CDR1 SGHTA, CDR2 FQGTGA. The V end lost 6 bases, the J end lost 6 bases, and 12 bases lay between the germline ends. The CDR3 coding sequence is TGTGCCAGCAGTGATCAGGGTCGCGAGCAGTACTTC. Encoded protein: CASSDQGREQYF.

V and J are TRBV6-2 or TRBV6-3 and TRBJ1-5, with D uncertain. V dropped 0 bases and J dropped 5 bases, with 5 bases sitting between them. Per germline, CDR1 MNHEY and CDR2 SVGEGT. This CDR3 is 13 amino acids long. CDR3 sequence (DNA): TGTGCCAGCAGTTACTCGAACCATCAGCCCCAGCATTTT. This encodes CASSYSNHQPQHF.